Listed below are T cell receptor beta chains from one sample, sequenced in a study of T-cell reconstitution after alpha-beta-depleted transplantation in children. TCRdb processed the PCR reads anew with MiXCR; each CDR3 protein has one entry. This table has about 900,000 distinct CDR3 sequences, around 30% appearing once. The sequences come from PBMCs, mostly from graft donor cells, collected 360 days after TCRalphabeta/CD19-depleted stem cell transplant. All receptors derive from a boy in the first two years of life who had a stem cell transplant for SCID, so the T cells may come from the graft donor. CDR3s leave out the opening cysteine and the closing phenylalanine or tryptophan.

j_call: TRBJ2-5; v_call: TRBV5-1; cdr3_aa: ASSLTASGPQETQY
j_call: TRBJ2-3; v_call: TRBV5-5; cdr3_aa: ASSYSAGNTDTQY
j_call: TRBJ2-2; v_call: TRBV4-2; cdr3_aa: ASSKGQGSNTGELF
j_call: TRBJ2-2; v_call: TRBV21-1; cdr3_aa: ATGELF
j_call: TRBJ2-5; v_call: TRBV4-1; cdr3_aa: ASSGLAGGNLQETQY
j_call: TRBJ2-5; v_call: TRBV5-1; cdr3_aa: ASSLEGHETQY
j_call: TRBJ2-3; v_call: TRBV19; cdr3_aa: ASSILGTFTDTQY
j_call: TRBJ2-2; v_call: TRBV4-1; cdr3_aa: ASSQDRDQANTGELF
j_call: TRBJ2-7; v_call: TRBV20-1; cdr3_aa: SARLSGVLHEQY
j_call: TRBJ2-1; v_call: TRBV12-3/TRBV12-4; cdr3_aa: ASGTGRNEQF
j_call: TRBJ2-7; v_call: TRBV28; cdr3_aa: ASSLRAGEQY
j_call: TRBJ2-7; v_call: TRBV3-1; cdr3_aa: ASSPWTGLYEQY
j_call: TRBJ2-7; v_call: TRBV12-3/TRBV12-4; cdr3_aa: ASSRDRSASYEQY
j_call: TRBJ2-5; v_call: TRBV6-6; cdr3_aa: ASSYQEFETQY
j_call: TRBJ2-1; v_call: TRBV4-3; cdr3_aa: ASSQVLAGAQQF
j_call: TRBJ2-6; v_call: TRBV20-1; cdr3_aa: SAGGSGANVLT
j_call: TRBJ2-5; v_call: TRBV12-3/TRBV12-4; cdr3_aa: ASSFIGKETQY
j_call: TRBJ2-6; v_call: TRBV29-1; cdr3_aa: SVPKQGRNPNVLT
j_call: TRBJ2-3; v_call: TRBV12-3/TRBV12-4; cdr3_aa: ASSHRTSGAPTDTQY
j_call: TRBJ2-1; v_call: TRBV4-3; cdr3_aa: ASSPSGVGSYNEQF
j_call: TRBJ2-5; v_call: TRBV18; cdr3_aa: ASSPRLAGSQETQY
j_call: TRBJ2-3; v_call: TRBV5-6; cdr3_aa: ASSPENTDTQY
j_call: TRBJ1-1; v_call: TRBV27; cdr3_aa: ASIRIGARNTEAF
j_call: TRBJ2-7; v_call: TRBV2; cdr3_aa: ASSDSKGTRGGYEQY
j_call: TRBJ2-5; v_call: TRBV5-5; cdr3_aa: ASSLVRGLLQY
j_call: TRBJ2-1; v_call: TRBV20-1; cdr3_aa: SAGKTGLINNEQF
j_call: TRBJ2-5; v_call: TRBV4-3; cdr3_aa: ASSQGGLAGKETQY
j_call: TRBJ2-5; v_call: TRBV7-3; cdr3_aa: ASSLQGVGTQY
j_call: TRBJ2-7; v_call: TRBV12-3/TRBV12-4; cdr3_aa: ASGQGAEQY
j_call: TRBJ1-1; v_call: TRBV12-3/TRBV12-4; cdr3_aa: ASSFGRPGTEAF
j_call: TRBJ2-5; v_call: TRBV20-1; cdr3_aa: SARALVGGAQY
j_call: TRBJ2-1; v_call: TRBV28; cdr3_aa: ASSPSREVPYNEQF
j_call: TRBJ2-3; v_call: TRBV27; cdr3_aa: ASRLIASTDTQY
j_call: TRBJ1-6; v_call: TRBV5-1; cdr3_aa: ASSLGRVRVSPLH
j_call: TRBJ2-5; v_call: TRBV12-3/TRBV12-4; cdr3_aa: ASSFHLGQGSLEGELETQY
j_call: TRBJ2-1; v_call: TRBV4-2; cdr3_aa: ASSPTGAGGAHNEQF